The present TCR beta chain was sequenced within a study of T cell responses to AZD1222 COVID-19 vaccine. The data were produced by immunoSEQ multiplex PCR, yet TCRdb's version contains in-frame clones alone and is incomplete. The sample yields under 200,000 clones, approximately 92% seen once. Germline V gene lookup returns CDR1 LGHDT and CDR2 YNNKEL (reference sequence). The germline V and J ends were trimmed by 2 bases and 1 base, with 5 bases remaining between them. The CDR3 runs 13 residues. The sample was peripheral blood, taken 28 days after the second dose of the MenACWY control vaccine. The clonotype was recovered from an adult who received the MenACWY meningococcal vaccine as a control. V gene TRBV3-1 (or the pseudogene TRBV3-2) combines with J gene TRBJ1-1, with unresolved D. The DNA of the CDR3 is TGTGCCAGCAGCCAACAGGCGAACACTGAAGCTTTCTTT. This codes for CASSQQANTEAFF.